Included here is one TCR beta chain sequence, with context. Per the original methods: It was from reference gene primer amplification that nucleated cell counts were estimated. The assay was immunoSEQ multiplex PCR, and TCRdb's table has in-frame clones only and misses some. V and J calls and clone size follow that table, whereas D and trimming were derived from the DNA. The table records a few hundred thousand clones, 91% of them present only once. The source of the sample is a study of blood T cell repertoires in COVID-19. Study in general: COVID-19 samples collected from the United States, Italy and Spain covered acute and convalescent phases. Sources were T cells, B-cell-depleted T cells, or PBMCs; the material itself was cDNA or gDNA.

The CDR3 covers 13 residues. The germline V gene encodes CDR1 MNHEY and CDR2 SVGAGI. Trimming stripped 2 bases from V and 7 bases from J, with 9 bases between. The chain couples TRBV6-5 to TRBJ2-1; D might be TRBD2 (6 bases). The sequence came from a person aged 18-35 years with COVID-19, enrolled during active disease. Sequencing used peripheral blood. CDR3 amino acids: CASSYNRENEQFF. The CDR3 DNA follows: TGTGCCAGCAGTTACAATCGGGAGAATGAGCAGTTCTTC.